Sequencing of this TCR beta chain was carried out in a study of breast tumors, draining lymph nodes, adjacent tissues. Via MiXCR, TCRdb re-called the multiplex PCR reads, giving one row per CDR3 protein. The sample yields approximately 280,000 distinct CDR3 sequences, over 30% seen once. Axillary draining lymph nodes of breast cancer patients supplied the node samples. Ten or more counts support this clonotype. V dropped 4 bases and J dropped 6; count of bases not matched to a gene: 9. Germline loops: CDR1 KGHDR, CDR2 SFDVKD. The CDR3 extends over 16 amino acids. V and J are TRBV24-1 and TRBJ2-1; TRBD1 matches 9 bases. The clonotype originates from a female donor with breast cancer. Some clones in this sample may be carry-over from other donors' samples. The specimen sequenced was axillary lymph node tissue. The CDR3 DNA reads TGTGCCACCAGTGACCCAGGACAGGGGAGTTCCAATGAGCAGTTCTTC. Amino acids: CATSDPGQGSSNEQFF.